These 27 T cell receptor beta chains share one sample of origin, sequenced in a study of T-cell memory formation after mild COVID-19. TCRdb redid the calling of the 5' RACE reads with MiXCR, one entry per CDR3 protein. The data hold roughly 610,000 distinct CDR3 sequences, with around 15% observed a single time. Sequenced input: PBMCs or a T cell subset sorted from them (not recorded which). These receptors originate from an adult woman who had mild COVID-19 (a few samples of this study predate the infection). Cell type and time point are not known.

The chain links TRBV12-3 or TRBV12-4 to TRBJ1-5; D not resolved. V lost 3 bases and J 7 bases, leaving 13 bases between the germline ends. The CDR3 consists of 14 residues. The CDR3 region is CASSFEGRVQPQHF. CDR3 nucleotides: TGTGCCAGCAGTTTTGAGGGAAGGGTGCAGCCCCAGCATTTT.

Only a few counts were recorded for this clonotype. V and J are TRBV7-2 and TRBJ1-5, with D perhaps matching TRBD1 (5 bases). Germline V CDR1 and CDR2: SGHTA, FQGNSA. V was pared by 5 bases and J by 6 bases, with 8 bases between. The CDR3 consists of 12 residues. The CDR3 region has the DNA TGTGCCAGCAGCGGGGGGGGTCAGCCCCAGCATTTT. Its translation: CASSGGGQPQHF.

V is TRBV25-1 and J is TRBJ1-5; D ambiguous. The ends were cut back, 1 base at V and 6 bases at J, with 10 bases in the middle. The CDR3 covers 14 residues. The germline CDR1 and CDR2 sequences are MGHDK and SYGVNS. The CDR3 DNA is TGTGCCAGCAGTGAATTCGGGGTAACTCAGCCCCAGCATTTT. This codes for CASSEFGVTQPQHF.

The table lists this clonotype with a few counts. V gene TRBV5-5 combines with J gene TRBJ1-2; D call uncertain. The germline V gene has CDR1 SGHKS and CDR2 YYEKEE (reference sequence). Deletions cut 1 base from V and 8 bases from J, with 12 bases between. This CDR3 has 13 amino acids. The CDR3 sequence is CASSLIGLEGYTF. The CDR3 DNA reads TGTGCCAGCAGCTTGATAGGCTTGGAGGGCTACACCTTC.

The chain has TRBV6-1 and TRBJ2-7; 8 positions agree with TRBD1. Germline V gene data show CDR1 as MNHNS and CDR2 as SASEGT. The junction had 5 bases not matched to a gene; V was cut back by 6 bases and J by 4 bases. CDR3 length: 13 residues. The CDR3 DNA follows: TGTGCCAGCAGCCGGGACAGGTTATACGAGCAGTACTTC. It encodes CASSRDRLYEQYF.

This clonotype was counted ten times or more. This chain joins TRBV9 and TRBJ1-1; TRBD1 matches 12 bases. The CDR3 length is 16 residues. The V gene's germline CDR1 is SGDLS and CDR2 YYNGEE. V lost 3 bases and J lost 7; bases outside the gene matches: 10. CDR3 protein: CASSEWDRGPGVEAFF. The CDR3 nucleotides are TGTGCCAGCAGCGAGTGGGACAGGGGGCCTGGCGTTGAAGCTTTCTTT.

In this sample, this clonotype turned up many times. The DNA for the CDR3 is TGTGCCAGCAGTGGGACTAGCGGGAACAATGAGCAGTTCTTC. Protein sequence: CASSGTSGNNEQFF. The chain employs TRBV5-4 and TRBJ2-1; 13 nucleotides match TRBD2. The CDR3 loop spans 14 amino acids. V dropped 5 bases and J dropped 5; count of bases not matched to a gene: 1. Germline-derived CDR1 and CDR2 are SGHNT and YYREEE (reference sequence).

This clonotype was seen a handful of times. The rearrangement links TRBV20-1 to TRBJ2-7; D gene uncertain. Germline loops: CDR1 DFQATT, CDR2 SNEGSKA (reference sequence). This CDR3 comprises 11 residues. Trimming took 5 bases from V and 2 from J, leaving 7 bases between them. This CDR3 reads CSALWAYEQYF. The CDR3 coding sequence is TGCAGTGCTCTCTGGGCCTACGAGCAGTACTTC.

The chain combines TRBV5-6 with TRBJ1-4; no firm D call. The CDR3 is made up of 14 amino acids. V lost 4 bases to trimming and J lost 4 bases, with 11 bases between them. Germline CDR1 SGHDT, CDR2 YYEEEE. The CDR3 bases are TGTGCCAGCAGCCTGGATAGCTATAATGAAAAACTGTTTTTT. This gives the protein CASSLDSYNEKLFF.

The chain uses TRBV3-1 and TRBJ1-3; D perhaps matches TRBD1 (5 bases). The germline V and J ends were trimmed by 2 bases and 0 bases, with 11 bases remaining between them. Germline CDR1 reads LGHDT; CDR2 reads YNNKEL (reference sequence). The length of the CDR3 is 16 residues. CDR3 region: CASSQNPGFSGNTIYF. The CDR3 DNA reads as TGTGCCAGCAGCCAAAATCCAGGGTTCTCTGGAAACACCATATATTTT.

This clonotype was counted ten times or more. The rearrangement links TRBV4-1 to TRBJ2-5, with 7 bases lining up with TRBD1. V gave up 1 base and J gave up 4 bases; unmatched junction bases: 6. The CDR3 is made up of 15 amino acids. Germline CDR1 is MGHRA and CDR2 is YSYEKL. The CDR3 spells CASSQGEGAAETQYF. CDR3 nucleotide sequence: TGCGCCAGCAGCCAAGGAGAGGGGGCTGCAGAGACCCAGTACTTC.

The genes are TRBV2 and TRBJ2-5; no definite D call. Germline loops: CDR1 SNHLY, CDR2 FYNNEI. V was trimmed by 6 bases and J by 2 bases, leaving 7 bases between them. This CDR3 region has 12 residues. In nucleotides, the CDR3 is TGTGCCAGCAGGAATTTTCAAGAGACCCAGTACTTC. Encoded protein: CASRNFQETQYF.

This clonotype has a handful of counts. The rearrangement links TRBV3-1 to TRBJ2-1, with D unclear. Germline V gene lookup returns CDR1 LGHDT and CDR2 YNNKEL (reference sequence). Trimming removed 4 bases at V and 4 bases at J, with 11 bases between. This CDR3 contains 14 residues. DNA of the CDR3: TGTGCCAGCAGCCCCCAAACTATATACAATGAGCAGTTCTTC. Its translation is CASSPQTIYNEQFF.

The chain couples TRBV12-3 or TRBV12-4 to TRBJ1-1, with no clear D. This CDR3 comprises 16 residues. Trimming cost V 5 bases and J 0 bases, with 16 bases left between them. Here the CDR3 DNA reads TGTGCCAGCAGTCTCCGGCCCGTAACCATGAACACTGAAGCTTTCTTT. Protein product: CASSLRPVTMNTEAFF.

This clonotype appeared a few times. The rearrangement joins TRBV10-3 to TRBJ2-3; D is undetermined. V was trimmed by 2 bases and J by 2 bases, leaving 5 bases between them. Per germline, CDR1 ENHRY and CDR2 SYGVKD. This CDR3 is 13 amino acids long. The CDR3 spells CAISELATDTQYF. DNA for the CDR3: TGTGCCATCAGTGAGCTCGCCACAGATACGCAGTATTTT.

The rearrangement links TRBV20-1 to TRBJ1-1, with D possibly TRBD1 on 6 matching bases. This CDR3 is 15 amino acids long. Trimming stripped 0 bases from V and 4 bases from J, with 15 bases between. CDR1 and CDR2 from the germline V gene are DFQATT and SNEGSKA (reference sequence). The CDR3 DNA sequence: TGCAGTGCTAGAGATTATCTACAGGGAAGCACTGAAGCTTTCTTT. As protein: CSARDYLQGSTEAFF.

The rearrangement links TRBV12-3 or TRBV12-4 to TRBJ2-1; D is perhaps TRBD2 (5 bases). The length of the CDR3 is 17 residues. Trimming cost V 2 bases and J 0 bases, with 14 bases left between them. CDR3 nucleotide sequence: TGTGCCAGCAGTTTAACCCAGCGGTACAGCTCCTACAATGAGCAGTTCTTC. This translates into CASSLTQRYSSYNEQFF.

This clonotype has more than one count but fewer than ten. This chain joins TRBV21-1 and TRBJ2-5; the table names TRBD2, a call not compared with the DNA. TRBV21-1 is listed as a pseudogene. The CDR3 loop spans 17 amino acids. The CDR3 DNA reads TGTGCCAGCAGCAAAGAAGCGGCAGGGGGTTTCCGAGAGACCCAGTACTTC. As protein: CASSKEAAGGFRETQYF.

This clonotype was seen more than once but under ten times. This sequence joins TRBV6-1 and TRBJ2-2, with a tentative D call TRBD1 (5 bases). The germline V gene encodes CDR1 MNHNS and CDR2 SASEGT. This CDR3 has 14 residues. V was pared by 7 bases and J by 4 bases, with 13 bases between. This CDR3 reads CASKGYRSTGELFF. The CDR3 region has the DNA TGTGCCAGCAAGGGGTACAGGTCCACCGGGGAGCTGTTTTTT.

This clonotype was detected ten times or more. One end of the junction varies from germline; a read error may be responsible. This chain links TRBV5-1 with TRBJ1-3, with 8 bases lining up with TRBD1. Per germline, CDR1 SGHRS and CDR2 YFSETQ. This CDR3 region has 15 residues. The CDR3 spells CASSLTGGSGNTIYF. The CDR3 region has the DNA TGTGCCAGCAGCCTCACAGGGGGCTCTGGAAACACCATATATTTT.

The CDR3 sequence: CSARDETLRQPQHF. CDR3 DNA: TGCAGTGCTAGAGATGAGACGTTACGCCAGCCCCAGCATTTT. V gene TRBV20-1 combines with J gene TRBJ1-5; D call uncertain. The CDR3 consists of 14 residues. Germline CDR1 and CDR2: DFQATT and SNEGSKA (reference sequence). V gave up 0 bases and J gave up 7 bases, with 13 bases separating them.

The chain links TRBV11-2 to TRBJ2-3, with 7 bases that match TRBD2. Germline V gene sequence: CDR1 SGHAT, CDR2 FQNNGV. The CDR3 loop spans 17 amino acids. Losses at the gene ends were 5 bases for V and 6 bases for J; bases not matched to a gene: 17. In nucleotides, the CDR3 is TGTGCCAGCAGCCCCAAACCCCGTGGCGGGAGTCTGGATACGCAGTATTTT. As protein: CASSPKPRGGSLDTQYF.

The rearrangement links TRBV7-9 to TRBJ2-7, with D perhaps matching TRBD1 or TRBD2 (6 bases each). In germline, CDR1 is SEHNR, CDR2 FQNEAQ (reference sequence). The CDR3 length is 14 residues. The V and J ends lost 1 base and 3 bases respectively, with 10 bases between them. CDR3 nucleotide sequence: TGTGCCAGCAGCTTAGAGGGGGGCCGCTACGAGCAGTACTTC. The encoded protein is CASSLEGGRYEQYF.

The chain joins TRBV24-1 to TRBJ2-5; no clear D gene. Germline V gene lookup returns CDR1 KGHDR and CDR2 SFDVKD. This CDR3 region has 16 residues. Between the trimmed V and J ends, which lost 0 bases and 0 bases, there was a span of 10 bases. In DNA, the CDR3 is TGTGCCACCAGTGATTTGACCTCGGCCAACCAAGAGACCCAGTACTTC. Amino acid sequence: CATSDLTSANQETQYF.

Many counts were recorded for this clonotype. The V and J genes are TRBV13 and TRBJ1-1, with 10 positions matching TRBD1. This CDR3 has 15 amino acids. Germline CDR1 PRHDT, CDR2 FYEKMQ (reference sequence). The J segment lost 3 bases and the V segment lost 4 bases, leaving 5 bases of the junction unmatched. The CDR3 sequence: CASSWTGGWDTEAFF. CDR3 sequence (DNA): TGTGCCAGCAGCTGGACAGGGGGTTGGGACACTGAAGCTTTCTTT.

A few counts support this clonotype. This rearrangement joins TRBV12-3 or TRBV12-4 to TRBJ1-4, with D unclear. The CDR3 is 13 residues long. Trimming cost V 6 bases and J 4 bases, with 9 bases left between them. CDR3 in DNA: TGTGCCAGCAGAGTAGAGGTTAATGAAAAACTGTTTTTT. Residues: CASRVEVNEKLFF.

The V and J genes are TRBV7-6 and TRBJ1-1; D ambiguous. The germline V gene encodes CDR1 SGHVS and CDR2 FNYEAQ. Trimming cost V 1 base and J 0 bases, with 12 bases left between them. The CDR3 loop spans 16 amino acids. CDR3: CASSLDDVILNTEAFF. The CDR3 bases are TGTGCCAGCAGCTTAGATGATGTAATCCTGAACACTGAAGCTTTCTTT.